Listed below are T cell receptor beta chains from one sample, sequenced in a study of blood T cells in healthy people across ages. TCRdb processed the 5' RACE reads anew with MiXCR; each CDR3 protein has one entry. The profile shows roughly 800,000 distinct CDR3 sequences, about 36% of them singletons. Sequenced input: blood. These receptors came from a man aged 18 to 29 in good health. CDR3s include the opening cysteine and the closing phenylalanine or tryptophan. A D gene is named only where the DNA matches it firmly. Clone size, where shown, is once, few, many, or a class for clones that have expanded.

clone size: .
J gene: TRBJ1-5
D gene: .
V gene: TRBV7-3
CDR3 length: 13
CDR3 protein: CASSTVAGQPQHF
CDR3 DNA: TGTGCCAGCAGCACGGTTGCCGGTCAGCCCCAGCATTTT

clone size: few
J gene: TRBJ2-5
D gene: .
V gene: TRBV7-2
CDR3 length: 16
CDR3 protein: CASSPSGEQSQETQYF
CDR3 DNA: TGTGCCAGCAGCCCATCAGGGGAGCAGTCCCAAGAGACCCAGTACTTC

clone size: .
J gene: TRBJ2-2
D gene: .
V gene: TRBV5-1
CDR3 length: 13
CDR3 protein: CASSLALPGELFF
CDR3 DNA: TGCGCCAGCAGCTTGGCCCTCCCCGGGGAGCTGTTTTTT

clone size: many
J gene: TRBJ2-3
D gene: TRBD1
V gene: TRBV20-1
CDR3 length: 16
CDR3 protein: CSARDRGTGDSDTQYF
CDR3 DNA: TGCAGTGCTAGAGATCGGGGGACAGGGGATTCGGATACGCAGTATTTT

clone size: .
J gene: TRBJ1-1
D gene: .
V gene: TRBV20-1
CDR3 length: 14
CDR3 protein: CSARDPLLNTEAFF
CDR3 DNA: TGCAGTGCTAGAGATCCACTTTTGAACACTGAAGCTTTCTTT

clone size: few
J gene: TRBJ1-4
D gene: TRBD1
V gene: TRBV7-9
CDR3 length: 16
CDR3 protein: CASSSNRDRDNEKLFF
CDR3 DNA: TGTGCCAGCAGCTCAAACCGGGACAGGGATAATGAAAAACTGTTTTTT

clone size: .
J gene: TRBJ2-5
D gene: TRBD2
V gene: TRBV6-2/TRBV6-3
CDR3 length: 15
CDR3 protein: CASNGAGGPQETQYF
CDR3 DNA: TGTGCCAGCAATGGGGCGGGGGGGCCCCAAGAGACCCAGTACTTC

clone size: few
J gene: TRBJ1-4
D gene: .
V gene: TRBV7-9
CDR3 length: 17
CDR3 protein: CASSLGLQVATNEKLFF
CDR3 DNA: TGTGCCAGCAGCTTAGGCCTCCAGGTAGCAACTAATGAAAAACTGTTTTTT

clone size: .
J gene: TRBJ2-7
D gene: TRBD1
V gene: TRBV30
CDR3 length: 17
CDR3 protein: CAWSVLDRHFTYNEQYF
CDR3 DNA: TGTGCCTGGAGTGTACTGGACAGGCATTTCACCTACAATGAGCAGTACTTC

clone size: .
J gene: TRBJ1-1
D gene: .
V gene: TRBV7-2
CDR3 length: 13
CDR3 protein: CASSLDRGVLAFF
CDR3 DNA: TGTGCCAGCAGCTTAGATCGGGGAGTCTTAGCTTTCTTT

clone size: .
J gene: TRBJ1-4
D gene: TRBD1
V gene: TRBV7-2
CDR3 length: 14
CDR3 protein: CASSKTGGLEKLFF
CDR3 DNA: TGTGCCAGCAGCAAGACAGGGGGTTTAGAAAAACTGTTTTTT

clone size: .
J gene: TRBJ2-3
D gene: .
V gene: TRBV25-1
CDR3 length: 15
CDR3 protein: CASSEGGLTTDTQYF
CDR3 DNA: TGTGCCAGCAGTGAAGGGGGCCTAACCACAGATACGCAGTATTTT

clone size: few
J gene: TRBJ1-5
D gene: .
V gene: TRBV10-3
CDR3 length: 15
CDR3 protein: CAISESAPGDQPQHF
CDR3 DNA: TGTGCCATCAGTGAGTCAGCCCCTGGGGATCAGCCCCAGCATTTT

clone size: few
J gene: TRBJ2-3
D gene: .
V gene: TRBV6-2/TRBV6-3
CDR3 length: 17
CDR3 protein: CASSRTLEGGPGDTQYF
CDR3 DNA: TGTGCCAGCAGTAGAACCCTCGAGGGGGGGCCCGGAGATACGCAGTATTTT

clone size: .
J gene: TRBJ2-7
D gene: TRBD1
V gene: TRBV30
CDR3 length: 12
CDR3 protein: CASDRGPYEQYF
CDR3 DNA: TGTGCCTCTGACAGGGGGCCCTACGAGCAGTACTTC

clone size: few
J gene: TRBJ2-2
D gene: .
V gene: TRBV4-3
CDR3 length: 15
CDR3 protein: CASSRNPGDPGELFF
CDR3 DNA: TGCGCCAGCAGCCGAAATCCAGGGGACCCCGGGGAGCTGTTTTTT

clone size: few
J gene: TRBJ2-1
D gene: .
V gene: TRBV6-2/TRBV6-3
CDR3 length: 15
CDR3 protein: CASSYSSGMYNEQFF
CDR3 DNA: TGTGCCAGCAGTTACTCTAGCGGAATGTACAATGAGCAGTTCTTC

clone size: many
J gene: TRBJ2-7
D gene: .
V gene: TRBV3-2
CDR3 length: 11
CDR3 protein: CALDLSYEQYF
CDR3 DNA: TGTGCCCTCGACCTTTCCTACGAGCAGTACTTC

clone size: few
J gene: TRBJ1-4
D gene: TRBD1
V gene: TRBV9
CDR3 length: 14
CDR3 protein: CASSRTGDGEKLFF
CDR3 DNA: TGTGCCAGCAGCCGTACAGGGGATGGTGAAAAACTGTTTTTT

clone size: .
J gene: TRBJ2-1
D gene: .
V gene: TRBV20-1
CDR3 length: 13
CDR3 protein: CSARRSGTETQFF
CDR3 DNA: TGCAGTGCTAGGCGTTCAGGGACTGAGACCCAGTTCTTC

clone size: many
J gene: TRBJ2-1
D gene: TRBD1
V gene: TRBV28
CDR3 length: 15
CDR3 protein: CASSPDRGTDNEQFF
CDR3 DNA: TGTGCCAGCAGTCCCGACAGGGGGACCGACAATGAGCAGTTCTTC

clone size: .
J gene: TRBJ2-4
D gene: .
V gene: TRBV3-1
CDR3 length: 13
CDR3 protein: CASSQERKGIQYF
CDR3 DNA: TGTGCCAGCAGCCAAGAAAGAAAAGGCATTCAGTACTTC

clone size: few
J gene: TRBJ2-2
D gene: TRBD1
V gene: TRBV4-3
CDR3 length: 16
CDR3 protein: CASSQVETGDTGELFF
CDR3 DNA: TGCGCCAGCAGCCAAGTCGAGACAGGGGACACCGGGGAGCTGTTTTTT

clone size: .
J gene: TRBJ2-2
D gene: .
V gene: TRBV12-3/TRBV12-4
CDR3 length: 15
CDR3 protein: CASSPRPGDTGELFF
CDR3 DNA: TGTGCCAGCAGTCCCCGTCCCGGAGACACCGGGGAGCTGTTTTTT

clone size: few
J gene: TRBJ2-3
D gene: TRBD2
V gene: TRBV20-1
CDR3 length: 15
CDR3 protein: CSARAEAGGTDTQYF
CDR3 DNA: TGCAGTGCACGCGCGGAAGCGGGGGGCACAGATACGCAGTATTTT

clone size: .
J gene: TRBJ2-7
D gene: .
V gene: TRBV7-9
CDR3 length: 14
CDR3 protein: CASSRDGLSYEQYF
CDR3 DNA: TGTGCCAGTAGCCGGGACGGTCTCTCCTACGAGCAGTACTTC

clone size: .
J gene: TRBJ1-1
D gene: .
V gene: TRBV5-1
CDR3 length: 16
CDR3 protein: CAGSLDTETLNTEAFF
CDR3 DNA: TGCGCCGGCAGCTTGGATACGGAGACTCTGAACACTGAAGCTTTCTTT

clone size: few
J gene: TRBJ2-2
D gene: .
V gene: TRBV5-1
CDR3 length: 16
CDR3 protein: CASSLDLGADTGELFF
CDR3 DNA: TGCGCCAGCAGCTTAGATTTGGGGGCGGACACCGGGGAGCTGTTTTTT

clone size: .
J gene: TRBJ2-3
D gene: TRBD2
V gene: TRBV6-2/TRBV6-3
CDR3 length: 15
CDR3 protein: CASRRLAGGPDTQYF
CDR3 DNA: TGTGCCAGCAGGCGACTAGCGGGGGGGCCAGATACGCAGTATTTT

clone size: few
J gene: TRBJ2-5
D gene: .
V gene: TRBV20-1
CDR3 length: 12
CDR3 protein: CRPASSRETQYF
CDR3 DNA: TGCAGGCCAGCCTCTTCCCGGGAGACCCAGTACTTC

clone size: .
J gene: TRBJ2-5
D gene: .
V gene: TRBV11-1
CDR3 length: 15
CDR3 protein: CASSFGSIYQETQYF
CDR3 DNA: TGTGCCAGCAGCTTCGGAAGCATTTACCAAGAGACCCAGTACTTC

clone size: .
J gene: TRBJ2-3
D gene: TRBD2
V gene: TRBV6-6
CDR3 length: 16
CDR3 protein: CASSRTSGANTDTQYF
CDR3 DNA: TGTGCCAGCAGCCGGACTAGCGGGGCAAACACAGATACGCAGTATTTT

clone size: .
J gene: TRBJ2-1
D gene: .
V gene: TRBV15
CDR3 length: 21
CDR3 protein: CATSRDPYRQETTSIWNEQFF
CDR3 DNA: TGTGCCACCAGCAGAGATCCCTATAGACAGGAGACCACCTCAATTTGGAATGAGCAGTTCTTC

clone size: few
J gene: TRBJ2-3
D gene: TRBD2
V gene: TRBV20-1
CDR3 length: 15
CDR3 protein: CSARDLAGPTDTQYF
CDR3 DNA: TGCAGTGCTAGGGATCTAGCGGGGCCCACAGATACGCAGTATTTT

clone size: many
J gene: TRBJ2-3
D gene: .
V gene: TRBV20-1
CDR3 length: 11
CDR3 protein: CSASSTDTQYF
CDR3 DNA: TGCAGTGCCTCGTCGACAGATACGCAGTATTTT

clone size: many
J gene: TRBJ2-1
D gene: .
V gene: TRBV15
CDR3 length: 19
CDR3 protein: CATSRDLGGWASPYNEQFF
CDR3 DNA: TGTGCCACCAGCAGAGATCTTGGCGGATGGGCTAGCCCCTACAATGAGCAGTTCTTC

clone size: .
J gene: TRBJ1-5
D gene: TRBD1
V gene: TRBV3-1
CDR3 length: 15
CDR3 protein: CASSPRAGGDQPQHF
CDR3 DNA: TGTGCCAGCAGTCCTCGGGCAGGGGGCGATCAGCCCCAGCATTTT

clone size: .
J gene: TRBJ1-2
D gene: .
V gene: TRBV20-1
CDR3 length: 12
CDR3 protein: CSASPWGYGYTF
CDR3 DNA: TGCAGTGCTAGCCCGTGGGGCTATGGCTACACCTTC

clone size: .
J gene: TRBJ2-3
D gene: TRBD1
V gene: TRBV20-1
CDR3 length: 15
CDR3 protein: CSARSPGQGIDTQYF
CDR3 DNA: TGCAGTGCTAGGTCACCGGGACAGGGGATAGATACGCAGTATTTT

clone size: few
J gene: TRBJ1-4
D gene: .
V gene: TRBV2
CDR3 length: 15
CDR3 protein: CASSEGGVSNEKLFF
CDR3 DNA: TGTGCCAGCAGCGAGGGAGGGGTCTCGAATGAAAAACTGTTTTTT

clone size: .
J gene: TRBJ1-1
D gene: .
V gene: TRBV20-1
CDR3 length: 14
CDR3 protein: CSARIPGQNTEAFF
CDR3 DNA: TGCAGTGCTAGGATCCCGGGCCAAAACACTGAAGCTTTCTTT

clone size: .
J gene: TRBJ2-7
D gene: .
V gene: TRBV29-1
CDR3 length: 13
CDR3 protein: CSVVGPHSGEQYF
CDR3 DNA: TGCAGCGTCGTGGGTCCCCATTCGGGCGAGCAGTACTTC

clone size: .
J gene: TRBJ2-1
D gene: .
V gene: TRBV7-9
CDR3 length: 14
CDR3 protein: CASSAAQGGNEQFF
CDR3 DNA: TGTGCCAGCAGCGCCGCACAGGGTGGAAATGAGCAGTTCTTC

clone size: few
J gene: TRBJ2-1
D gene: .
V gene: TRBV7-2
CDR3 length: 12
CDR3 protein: CASTLPGDEQFF
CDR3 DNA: TGTGCCAGCACCTTGCCGGGGGATGAGCAGTTCTTC

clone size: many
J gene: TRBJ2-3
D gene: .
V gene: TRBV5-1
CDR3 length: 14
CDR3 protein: CASSPGLATDTQYF
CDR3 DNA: TGCGCCAGCAGCCCGGGACTTGCCACAGATACGCAGTATTTT

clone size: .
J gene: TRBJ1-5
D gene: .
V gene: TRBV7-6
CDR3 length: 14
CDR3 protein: CASSPLGVAQPQHF
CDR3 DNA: TGTGCCAGCAGCCCTCTGGGGGTGGCTCAGCCCCAGCATTTT

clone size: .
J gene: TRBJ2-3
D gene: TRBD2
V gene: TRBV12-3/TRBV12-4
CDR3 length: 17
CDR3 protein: CASSRGLAGVLTDTQYF
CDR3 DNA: TGTGCCAGCAGCCGAGGACTAGCGGGGGTCCTCACAGATACGCAGTATTTT

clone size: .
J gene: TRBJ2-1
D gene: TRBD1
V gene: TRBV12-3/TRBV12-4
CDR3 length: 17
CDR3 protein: CASSLKRDRAPDNEQFF
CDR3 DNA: TGTGCCAGCAGTTTAAAGCGCGACAGGGCCCCCGACAATGAGCAGTTCTTC

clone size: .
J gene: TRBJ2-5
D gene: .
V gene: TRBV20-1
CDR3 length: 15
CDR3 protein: CSARDGGGSSYEQYF
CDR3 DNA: TGCAGTGCTAGAGATGGTGGCGGTAGTTCCTATGAGCAGTACTTC

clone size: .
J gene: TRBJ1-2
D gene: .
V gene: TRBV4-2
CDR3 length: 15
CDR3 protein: CASSQEITGSSGYTF
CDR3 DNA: TGTGCCAGCAGCCAAGAGATCACAGGGTCCTCTGGCTACACCTTC

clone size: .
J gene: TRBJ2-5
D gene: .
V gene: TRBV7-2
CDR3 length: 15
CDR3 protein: CASSPPRRGQETQYF
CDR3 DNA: TGTGCCAGCAGCCCCCCAAGGAGGGGGCAAGAGACCCAGTACTTC

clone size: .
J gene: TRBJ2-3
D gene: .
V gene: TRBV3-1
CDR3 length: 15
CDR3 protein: CASSPISGPRDTQYF
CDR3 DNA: TGTGCCAGCAGCCCGATCAGCGGCCCTCGGGATACGCAGTATTTT

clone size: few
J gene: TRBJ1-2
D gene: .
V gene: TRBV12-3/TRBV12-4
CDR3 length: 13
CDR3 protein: CASSAYGLPGYTF
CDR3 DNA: TGTGCCAGCAGCGCTTACGGGCTGCCGGGCTACACCTTC

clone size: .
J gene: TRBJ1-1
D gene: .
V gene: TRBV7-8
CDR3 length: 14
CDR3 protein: CASSLRGLGTEAFF
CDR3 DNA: TGTGCCAGCAGCTTAAGGGGTCTGGGTACTGAAGCTTTCTTT

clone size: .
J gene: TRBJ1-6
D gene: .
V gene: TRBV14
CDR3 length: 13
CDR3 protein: CASSLRGRSPLHF
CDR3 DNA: TGTGCCAGCAGCCTTCGGGGGCGTTCACCCCTCCACTTT